This T cell receptor (beta chain) comes out of a study of blood T cells in healthy people across ages. Study-wide findings and caveats: Diversity estimates from one million T cells were considered underestimates. The study lacked donor CMV status, which possibly confounded expanded clonotype changes. Per-million-T-cell TCR beta diversity fell roughly linearly with age.

At least 7 million PBMCs were isolated per sample. A note on this clonotype: Its antigen is still unknown.

The germline gives CDR1 DFQATT, CDR2 SNEGSKA (reference sequence). Trimming cost V 1 base and J 9 bases, with 10 bases left between them. This CDR3 has 12 residues. Combining a sample-barcoded 5' primer with a J-beta primer mix, a second PCR ran for roughly 7 to 11 cycles. TCRdb ran MiXCR on the 5' RACE reads and lists one entry per CDR3 protein. The sample has around 800,000 distinct CDR3 sequences, roughly 44% seen once. The TCR originated in a man aged 60-69 years in good health. V and J are TRBV20-1 and TRBJ2-1; TRBD2 is a possible D gene (5 bases). Source material: blood. For the CDR3, the DNA is TGCAGTGCTAGAGCTAGCTTGAGTGAGCAGTTCTTC. This codes for CSARASLSEQFF.